This T cell receptor (beta chain) was observed in a study of blood T cell repertoires in COVID-19. TCRdb keeps only in-frame clones here, not all; method: immunoSEQ multiplex PCR. The data hold about 180,000 clones, with about 89% observed a single time. This CDR3 spans 14 amino acids. From germline, CDR1 is SQVTM and CDR2 ANQGSEA. Trimming removed 7 bases from V and 3 bases from J, with 16 bases in between. The sequence was obtained from a man aged 35 to 55 with active or convalescent COVID-19. This chain connects TRBV29-1 to TRBJ2-1; D might be TRBD2 (6 bases). The sequenced sample was peripheral blood. The CDR3 sequence is CSASEGLLYNEQFF. The CDR3 DNA reads TGCAGCGCATCGGAGGGACTCCTCTACAATGAGCAGTTCTTC.